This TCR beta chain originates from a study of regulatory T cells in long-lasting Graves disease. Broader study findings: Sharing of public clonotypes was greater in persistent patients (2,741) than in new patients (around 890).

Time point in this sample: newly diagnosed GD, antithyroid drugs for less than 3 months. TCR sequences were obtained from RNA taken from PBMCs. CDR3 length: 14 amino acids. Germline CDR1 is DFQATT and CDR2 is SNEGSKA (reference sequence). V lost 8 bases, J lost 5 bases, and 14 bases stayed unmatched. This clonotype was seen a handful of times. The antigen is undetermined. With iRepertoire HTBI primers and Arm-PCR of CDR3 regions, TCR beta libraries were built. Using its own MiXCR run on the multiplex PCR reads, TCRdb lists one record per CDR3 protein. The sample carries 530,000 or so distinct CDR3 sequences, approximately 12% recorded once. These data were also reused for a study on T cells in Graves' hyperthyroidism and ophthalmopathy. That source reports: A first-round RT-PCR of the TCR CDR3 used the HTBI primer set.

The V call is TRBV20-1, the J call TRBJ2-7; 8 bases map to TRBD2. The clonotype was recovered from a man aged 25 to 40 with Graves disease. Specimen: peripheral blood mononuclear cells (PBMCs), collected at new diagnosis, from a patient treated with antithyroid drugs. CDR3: CSPKGSGSSHEQYF. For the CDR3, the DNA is TGCAGTCCTAAGGGCAGCGGGAGTTCCCACGAGCAGTACTTC.